This is a list of T cell receptor beta chains from one sample in a study of prognosis after radiotherapy for stage I lung cancer. MiXCR, run by TCRdb on the multiplex PCR reads, gives a single entry per CDR3 protein. The sample contains over 14,000 distinct CDR3 sequences, 31% of which appear only once. This specimen consisted of PBMCs, obtained before or after stereotactic body radiation therapy (not recorded which). The receptors were gathered from a donor over 45 with non-small cell lung cancer. CDR3s include the opening cysteine and the closing phenylalanine or tryptophan. A D gene is named only where the DNA matches it firmly. Clone size is shown for a subset of rows, as once, few, many or a class of expanded clone.

>16|-|TRBV28|TRBJ2-7|many
CATTTETVGESYEQYF
TGTGCCACCACTACAGAGACAGTTGGGGAATCCTACGAGCAGTACTTC
>14|-|TRBV25-1|TRBJ2-7|many
CASSVGQSSYEQYF
TGTGCCAGCTCGGTTGGGCAGAGCTCCTACGAGCAGTACTTC
>13|-|TRBV19|TRBJ1-2|many
CASSLLTESGYTF
TGTGCCAGTAGTTTGTTGACGGAATCGGGCTACACCTTC
>16|-|TRBV11-2|TRBJ2-4|many
CASSHQTGRAKNIQYF
TGTGCCAGCAGCCATCAGACAGGGAGGGCCAAAAACATTCAGTACTTC
>14|-|TRBV5-1|TRBJ1-1|many
CASSLGGGDTEAFF
TGCGCCAGCAGCTTGGGGGGCGGGGACACTGAAGCTTTCTTT
>14|TRBD2|TRBV5-4|TRBJ2-7|-
CASSLGIAGLEQYF
TGCGCCAGCAGCTTGGGAATAGCGGGACTCGAGCAGTACTTC
>15|-|TRBV5-1|TRBJ1-3|many
CASSLGRNSGNTIYF
TGCGCCAGCAGCTTGGGCCGGAACTCTGGAAACACCATATATTTT
>16|-|TRBV27|TRBJ1-4|many
CASRQWGGTSGEKLFF
TGTGCCAGCAGACAATGGGGGGGTACGTCCGGGGAAAAACTGTTTTTT
>14|-|TRBV3-1|TRBJ2-3|-
CVSSSRGSTDTQYF
TGTGTCAGCAGCTCCAGAGGGAGTACAGATACGCAGTATTTT
>15|-|TRBV28|TRBJ1-1|many
CASITNGDVNTEAFF
TGTGCCAGCATAACCAATGGGGACGTGAACACTGAAGCTTTCTTT
>13|-|TRBV18|TRBJ1-2|many
CASSPGTNYGYTF
TGTGCCAGCTCACCAGGGACAAACTATGGCTACACCTTC
>16|TRBD2|TRBV9|TRBJ2-7|-
CANSVGAGEVSYEKYF
TGTGCCAACAGCGTAGGAGCGGGAGAGGTATCCTACGAGAAGTACTTC
>12|-|TRBV28|TRBJ2-7|many
CASTFAGGEQYF
TGTGCCAGCACGTTCGCAGGAGGCGAGCAGTACTTC
>15|TRBD1|TRBV27|TRBJ1-3|-
CSSNKAPGQGDTIYF
TGTTCCAGCAACAAAGCGCCGGGACAGGGAGACACCATATATTTT
>13|-|TRBV18|TRBJ2-5|many
CASSLTEKETQYF
TGTGCCAGCTCTCTCACCGAGAAAGAGACCCAGTACTTC
>14|-|TRBV4-1|TRBJ1-2|many
CASSQAIQEVGYTF
TGCGCCAGCAGCCAGGCAATACAGGAGGTTGGCTACACCTTC
>14|TRBD1|TRBV6-5|TRBJ1-1|many
CASSYQGGSTEAFF
TGTGCCAGCAGTTACCAGGGGGGCTCCACTGAAGCTTTCTTT
>18|TRBD2|TRBV18|TRBJ2-1|many
CASSPRVAGGPEGNEQFF
TGTGCCAGCTCACCAAGGGTGGCGGGAGGGCCAGAAGGAAATGAGCAGTTCTTC
>15|-|TRBV12-3/TRBV12-4|TRBJ2-7|-
CASSCLQMSSYEQYF
TGTGCCAGCAGTTGCCTTCAAATGAGCTCCTACGAGCAGTACTTC
>17|-|TRBV2|TRBJ1-6|medium-sized
CASSFSLGADYNSPLHF
TGTGCCAGCAGTTTTAGTCTAGGGGCAGATTATAATTCACCCCTCCACTTT
>13|TRBD1|TRBV29-1|TRBJ2-5|many
CSVKQGAEETQYF
TGCAGCGTTAAACAGGGGGCGGAAGAGACCCAGTACTTC
>20|-|TRBV5-1|TRBJ2-6|many
CASSAGTGGKRRSGANVLTF
TGCGCCAGCAGCGCAGGGACTGGCGGTAAAAGGCGCTCTGGGGCCAACGTCCTGACTTTC
>19|-|TRBV7-2|TRBJ1-2|-
CASSLDPGRHFSTDYGYTF
TGTGCCAGCAGCTTAGATCCGGGCAGGCACTTTTCTACTGACTATGGCTACACCTTC
>15|-|TRBV7-8|TRBJ1-1|many
CASSSQGRENTEAFF
TGTGCCAGCAGCTCACAGGGAAGGGAGAACACTGAAGCTTTCTTT
>12|-|TRBV20-1|TRBJ2-5|many
CSARAGGETQYF
TGCAGTGCTAGAGCCGGGGGAGAGACCCAGTACTTC
>11|-|TRBV2|TRBJ2-7|-
CTSRNLYEQYF
TGTACTAGCAGAAATCTCTACGAGCAGTACTTC
>16|TRBD1|TRBV25-1|TRBJ2-1|many
CASSERGTGRYNEQFF
TGTGCCAGCAGTGAAAGAGGGACAGGCAGATACAATGAGCAGTTCTTC
>13|-|TRBV2|TRBJ1-1|many
CASRGWQGTEAFF
TGTGCCAGCAGGGGATGGCAGGGCACTGAAGCTTTCTTT
>14|-|TRBV20-1|TRBJ1-4|-
CSARSGWCKEKLFF
TGCAGTGCTAGGTCGGGGTGGTGTAAAGAAAAACTGTTTTTT
>15|-|TRBV6-2/TRBV6-3|TRBJ2-5|-
CASSYRGSVPETQYF
TGTGCCAGCAGCTACCGGGGTAGTGTTCCGGAGACCCAGTACTTC
>12|-|TRBV27|TRBJ1-5|many
CASRPSRGPQHF
TGTGCCAGCCGACCATCTAGGGGGCCCCAGCATTTT
>17|TRBD2|TRBV6-5|TRBJ2-7|medium-sized
CASSWGLAGGKPYEQYF
TGTGCCAGCAGTTGGGGACTAGCGGGAGGGAAACCCTACGAGCAGTACTTC
>12|-|TRBV28|TRBJ2-1|medium-sized
CASSSAVRGQFF
TGTGCCAGCAGTTCTGCGGTCAGGGGGCAGTTCTTC
>16|-|TRBV6-1|TRBJ1-2|-
CASTTSDSGINYGYTF
TGTGCCAGCACGACGTCAGACAGCGGAATCAACTATGGCTACACCTTC
>14|-|TRBV11-3|TRBJ1-6|once
CASSLVRGNSPLHF
TGTGCCAGCAGCTTAGTCAGGGGCAATTCACCCCTCCACTTT
>13|-|TRBV5-1|TRBJ1-3|medium-sized
CASSFSSGNTIYF
TGCGCCAGCAGCTTCAGCTCTGGAAACACCATATATTTT
>14|-|TRBV5-1|TRBJ2-2|many
CASSRVVGTGELFF
TGCGCCAGCAGCCGCGTCGTGGGCACCGGGGAGCTGTTTTTT
>14|-|TRBV18|TRBJ2-5|-
CSSSPMGARVTQYF
TGTTCCAGCTCACCAATGGGGGCACGAGTGACCCAGTACTTC
>13|-|TRBV6-9|TRBJ2-5|medium-sized
CASARDSVETQYF
TGTGCCAGCGCACGGGATTCAGTGGAGACCCAGTACTTC
>13|-|TRBV5-1|TRBJ1-5|medium-sized
CASSGGAGQPQHF
TGCGCCAGCAGCGGAGGGGCAGGTCAGCCCCAGCATTTT
>16|TRBD2|TRBV9|TRBJ2-7|many
CASSVGAGEVSYEQYF
TGTGCCAGCAGCGTAGGAGCGGGAGAGGTATCCTACGAGCAGTACTTC
>15|-|TRBV6-4|TRBJ1-5|many
CASSPIGVGNQPQHF
TGTGCCAGCAGTCCAATCGGGGTCGGAAATCAGCCCCAGCATTTT
>19|TRBD2|TRBV6-2/TRBV6-3|TRBJ2-6|-
CASSYSGIAGASGDNVLTF
TGTGCCAGCAGTTACTCCGGAATAGCGGGAGCATCTGGGGACAACGTCCTGACTTTC
>16|TRBD1|TRBV5-4|TRBJ1-2|-
CASSGADRGEIYGYTF
TGTGCCAGCAGCGGGGCTGACAGGGGAGAAATCTATGGCTACACCTTC
>16|-|TRBV6-5|TRBJ2-7|-
CARSYSSPEEQYEQYF
TGTGCCAGAAGTTACTCTTCCCCCGAGGAACAATACGAGCAGTACTTC
>14|TRBD1|TRBV24-1|TRBJ1-2|many
CATSERGQNYGYTF
TGTGCCACCAGTGAGCGGGGACAGAACTATGGCTACACCTTC
>15|TRBD2|TRBV19|TRBJ2-5|many
CASSIGSGSVETQYF
TGTGCCAGTAGTATCGGTAGCGGGAGCGTGGAGACCCAGTACTTC
>13|TRBD1|TRBV5-1|TRBJ2-3|medium-sized
CASSEQGTDTQYF
TGCGCCAGCAGCGAACAGGGGACAGATACGCAGTATTTT
>16|TRBD2|TRBV12-3/TRBV12-4|TRBJ2-1|many
CASRPSGEGGYNEQFF
TGTGCCAGCCGGCCTAGCGGGGAAGGGGGCTACAATGAGCAGTTCTTC
>16|TRBD2|TRBV28|TRBJ2-3|-
CASSAATLAGVDTRYF
TGTGCCAGCAGTGCCGCGACTCTAGCGGGAGTTGATACGCGGTATTTT
>14|TRBD1|TRBV20-1|TRBJ2-7|many
CSAPTTGRPYEQYF
TGCAGTGCTCCGACGACAGGGAGACCCTACGAGCAGTACTTC
>17|-|TRBV28|TRBJ2-1|once
CASSPPFIGIPHNEQFF
TGTGCCAGCAGTCCCCCGTTTATCGGGATCCCCCACAATGAGCAGTTCTTC